Described below is a single T cell receptor beta chain sequence and its context. Its antigen is currently unknown. Germline V gene lookup returns CDR1 SGHVS and CDR2 FQNEAQ. The CDR3 length is 15 residues. Trimming cost V 5 bases and J 0 bases, with 11 bases left between them. The data stem from a study of long-term antiretroviral therapy in people with HIV. Points from the study as a whole: Clonotypes expanded prior to ART showed repertoire dominance at all sampled time points.

With survey level as its setting, the immunoSEQ assay was v3.0. Samples were sequenced targeting 40,000-50,000 T-cell genomes each. The table came from immunoSEQ multiplex PCR; TCRdb's copy has only in-frame clones and leaves some out. This table holds about 17,000 clones, more than 85% found once. Prior to DNA extraction, the samples held about 1-11 million cryopreserved PBMC. Specimen: unsorted PBMCs, collected 0.6 years after starting antiretroviral therapy. The TCR was taken from a woman in her forties with HIV. V usage is TRBV7-8 and J usage is TRBJ1-3; the D is unclear. CDR3 amino acids: CASSPSGISGNTIYF. CDR3 DNA sequence: TGTGCCAGCAGCCCTAGTGGGATCTCTGGAAACACCATATATTTT.